This T cell receptor beta chain stems from a study of CD8 T cells in Susac syndrome. A quantity of about 0.5 to 1 ug RNA underwent reverse transcription using random hexamers. The authors amplified TCR beta CDR3 across 54 Vbeta and 13 Jbeta using immunoSEQ multiplex PCR. TCRdb fed the immunoSEQ multiplex PCR reads into MiXCR, producing one record per CDR3 protein. The sample consists of 170,000 or so distinct CDR3 sequences, under 95% of them appearing once. TCR beta sequencing covered blood CD8+ and CD4+ T cells. Stable or active relapsing-remitting multiple sclerosis, untreated and meeting revised McDonald criteria, defined the controls. Negative isolation was applied to CD8+ and CD4+ T cells, and FACS enrichment was applied to TEMRA cells. The CDR3 sequence is 15 residues long. V dropped 6 bases and J dropped 8; count of bases not matched to a gene: 11. Germline lookup yields CDR1 DFQATT and CDR2 SNEGSKA (reference sequence).

The receptor comes from a human donor with multiple sclerosis. The V call is TRBV20-1, the J call TRBJ2-1, with 12 bases lining up with TRBD2. Material: CD4+ T cells from PBMCs. In nucleotides, the CDR3 is TGCAGTGCCCGCCCCCTAGCGGGGGGGTGGGATGAGCAGTTCTTC. Translation gives CSARPLAGGWDEQFF.